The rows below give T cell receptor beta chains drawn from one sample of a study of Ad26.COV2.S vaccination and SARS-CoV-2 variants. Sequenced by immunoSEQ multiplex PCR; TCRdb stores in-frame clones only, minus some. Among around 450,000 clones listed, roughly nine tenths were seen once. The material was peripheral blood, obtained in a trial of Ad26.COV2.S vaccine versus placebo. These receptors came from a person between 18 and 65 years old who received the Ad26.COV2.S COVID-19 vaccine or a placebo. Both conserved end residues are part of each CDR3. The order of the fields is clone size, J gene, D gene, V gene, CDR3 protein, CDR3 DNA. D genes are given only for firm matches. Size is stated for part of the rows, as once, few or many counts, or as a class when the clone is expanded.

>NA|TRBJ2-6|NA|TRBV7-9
CASRPSSGANVLTF
TGTGCCAGCAGACCTAGCTCTGGGGCCAACGTCCTGACTTTC
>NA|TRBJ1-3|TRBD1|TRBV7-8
CASSSFQGASGNTIYF
TGTGCCAGCAGCTCATTTCAGGGGGCGAGTGGAAACACCATATATTTT
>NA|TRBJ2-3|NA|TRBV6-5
CASRPQGIRTDTQYF
TGTGCCAGCAGGCCCCAGGGGATCCGCACAGATACGCAGTATTTT
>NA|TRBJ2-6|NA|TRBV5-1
CASSLDRSFGANVLTF
TGCGCCAGCAGCCTAGACCGGAGCTTTGGGGCCAACGTCCTGACTTTC
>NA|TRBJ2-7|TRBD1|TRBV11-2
CASIRSGTVHEQYF
TGTGCCAGCATAAGATCCGGGACAGTCCACGAGCAGTACTTC
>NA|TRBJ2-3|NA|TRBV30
CAWSPRRTSTDTQYF
TGTGCCTGGAGTCCCCGGAGAACTAGCACAGATACGCAGTATTTT
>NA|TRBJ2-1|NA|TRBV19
CASSMIRAHNEQFF
TGTGCCAGTAGTATGATCAGGGCCCACAATGAGCAGTTCTTC
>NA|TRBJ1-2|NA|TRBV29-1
CSVEDYGAGFYGYTF
TGCAGCGTTGAAGACTACGGGGCAGGATTTTATGGCTACACCTTC
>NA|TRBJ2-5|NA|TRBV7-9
CASSPTLGGQKETQYF
TGTGCCAGCAGCCCAACCCTTGGGGGGCAGAAAGAGACCCAGTACTTC
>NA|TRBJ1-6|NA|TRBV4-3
CASSQYGASPLHF
TGCGCCAGCAGCCAATATGGGGCCTCACCCCTCCACTTT
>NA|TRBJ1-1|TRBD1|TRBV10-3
CAISDLRDRLKSTEAFF
TGTGCCATCAGTGACCTCCGGGACAGGTTAAAGTCCACTGAAGCTTTCTTT
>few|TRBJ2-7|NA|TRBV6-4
CASSESPGGEQYF
TGTGCCAGCAGTGAAAGCCCCGGTGGGGAGCAGTACTTC
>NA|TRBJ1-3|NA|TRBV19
CASRSAGSGNTIYF
TGTGCCAGTCGAAGCGCGGGCTCTGGAAACACCATATATTTT
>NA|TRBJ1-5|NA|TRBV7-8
CASSEGGWSNQPQHF
TGTGCCAGCAGCGAAGGGGGTTGGAGCAATCAGCCCCAGCATTTT
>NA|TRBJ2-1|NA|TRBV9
CASSVGRADNEQFF
TGTGCCAGCAGCGTAGGGAGGGCGGACAATGAGCAGTTCTTC
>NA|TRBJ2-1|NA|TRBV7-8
CASSLQTPNLYNEQFF
TGTGCCAGCAGCTTGCAGACACCTAATCTTTACAATGAGCAGTTCTTC
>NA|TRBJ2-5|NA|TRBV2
CASSERSVRSETQYF
TGTGCCAGCAGTGAAAGATCGGTGAGGTCAGAGACCCAGTACTTC
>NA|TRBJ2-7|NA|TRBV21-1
CASRGTGSYYEQYF
TGTGCCAGCAGGGGGACAGGAAGCTACTACGAGCAGTACTTC
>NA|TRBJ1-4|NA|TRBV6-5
CASRLGATNEKLFF
TGTGCCAGCCGGCTGGGGGCAACTAATGAAAAACTGTTTTTT
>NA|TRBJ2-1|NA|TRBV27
CASSGWSNEQFF
TGTGCCAGCAGTGGGTGGTCGAATGAGCAGTTCTTC
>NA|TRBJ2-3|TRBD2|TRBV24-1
CATRSGGVTDTQYF
TGTGCCACCCGGAGCGGGGGAGTCACAGATACGCAGTATTTT
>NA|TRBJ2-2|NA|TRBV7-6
CASSRYTGELFF
TGTGCCAGCAGCCGGTACACCGGGGAGCTGTTTTTT
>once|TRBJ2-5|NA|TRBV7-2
CASSFAREEETQYF
TGTGCCAGCAGCTTTGCCAGGGAAGAAGAGACCCAGTACTTC
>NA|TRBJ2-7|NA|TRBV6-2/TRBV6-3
CASSYLHKAYEQYF
TGTGCCAGCAGTTACTTACACAAAGCCTACGAGCAGTACTTC
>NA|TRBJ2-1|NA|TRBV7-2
CASSSLQLGEQFF
TGTGCCAGCAGCTCCCTCCAACTTGGGGAGCAGTTCTTC
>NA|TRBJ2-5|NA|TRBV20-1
CSASGQYF
TGCAGTGCTAGCGGCCAGTACTTC
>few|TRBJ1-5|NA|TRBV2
CASDTGNQPQHF
TGTGCCAGCGACACCGGCAATCAGCCCCAGCATTTT
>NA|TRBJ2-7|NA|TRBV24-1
CATTRVRYRSYEQYF
TGTGCCACCACCCGTGTGCGGTACCGCTCCTACGAGCAGTACTTC
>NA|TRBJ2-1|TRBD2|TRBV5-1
CASSSGASGRAGNEQFF
TGCGCCAGCAGCTCTGGGGCTAGCGGGAGGGCTGGCAATGAGCAGTTCTTC
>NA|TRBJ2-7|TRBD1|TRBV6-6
CATSKGDRGPEQYF
TGTGCCACCTCTAAGGGGGACAGGGGGCCCGAGCAGTACTTC
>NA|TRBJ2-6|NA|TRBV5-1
CASSLQGTGANVLTF
TGCGCCAGCAGCTTACAGGGAACTGGGGCCAACGTCCTGACTTTC